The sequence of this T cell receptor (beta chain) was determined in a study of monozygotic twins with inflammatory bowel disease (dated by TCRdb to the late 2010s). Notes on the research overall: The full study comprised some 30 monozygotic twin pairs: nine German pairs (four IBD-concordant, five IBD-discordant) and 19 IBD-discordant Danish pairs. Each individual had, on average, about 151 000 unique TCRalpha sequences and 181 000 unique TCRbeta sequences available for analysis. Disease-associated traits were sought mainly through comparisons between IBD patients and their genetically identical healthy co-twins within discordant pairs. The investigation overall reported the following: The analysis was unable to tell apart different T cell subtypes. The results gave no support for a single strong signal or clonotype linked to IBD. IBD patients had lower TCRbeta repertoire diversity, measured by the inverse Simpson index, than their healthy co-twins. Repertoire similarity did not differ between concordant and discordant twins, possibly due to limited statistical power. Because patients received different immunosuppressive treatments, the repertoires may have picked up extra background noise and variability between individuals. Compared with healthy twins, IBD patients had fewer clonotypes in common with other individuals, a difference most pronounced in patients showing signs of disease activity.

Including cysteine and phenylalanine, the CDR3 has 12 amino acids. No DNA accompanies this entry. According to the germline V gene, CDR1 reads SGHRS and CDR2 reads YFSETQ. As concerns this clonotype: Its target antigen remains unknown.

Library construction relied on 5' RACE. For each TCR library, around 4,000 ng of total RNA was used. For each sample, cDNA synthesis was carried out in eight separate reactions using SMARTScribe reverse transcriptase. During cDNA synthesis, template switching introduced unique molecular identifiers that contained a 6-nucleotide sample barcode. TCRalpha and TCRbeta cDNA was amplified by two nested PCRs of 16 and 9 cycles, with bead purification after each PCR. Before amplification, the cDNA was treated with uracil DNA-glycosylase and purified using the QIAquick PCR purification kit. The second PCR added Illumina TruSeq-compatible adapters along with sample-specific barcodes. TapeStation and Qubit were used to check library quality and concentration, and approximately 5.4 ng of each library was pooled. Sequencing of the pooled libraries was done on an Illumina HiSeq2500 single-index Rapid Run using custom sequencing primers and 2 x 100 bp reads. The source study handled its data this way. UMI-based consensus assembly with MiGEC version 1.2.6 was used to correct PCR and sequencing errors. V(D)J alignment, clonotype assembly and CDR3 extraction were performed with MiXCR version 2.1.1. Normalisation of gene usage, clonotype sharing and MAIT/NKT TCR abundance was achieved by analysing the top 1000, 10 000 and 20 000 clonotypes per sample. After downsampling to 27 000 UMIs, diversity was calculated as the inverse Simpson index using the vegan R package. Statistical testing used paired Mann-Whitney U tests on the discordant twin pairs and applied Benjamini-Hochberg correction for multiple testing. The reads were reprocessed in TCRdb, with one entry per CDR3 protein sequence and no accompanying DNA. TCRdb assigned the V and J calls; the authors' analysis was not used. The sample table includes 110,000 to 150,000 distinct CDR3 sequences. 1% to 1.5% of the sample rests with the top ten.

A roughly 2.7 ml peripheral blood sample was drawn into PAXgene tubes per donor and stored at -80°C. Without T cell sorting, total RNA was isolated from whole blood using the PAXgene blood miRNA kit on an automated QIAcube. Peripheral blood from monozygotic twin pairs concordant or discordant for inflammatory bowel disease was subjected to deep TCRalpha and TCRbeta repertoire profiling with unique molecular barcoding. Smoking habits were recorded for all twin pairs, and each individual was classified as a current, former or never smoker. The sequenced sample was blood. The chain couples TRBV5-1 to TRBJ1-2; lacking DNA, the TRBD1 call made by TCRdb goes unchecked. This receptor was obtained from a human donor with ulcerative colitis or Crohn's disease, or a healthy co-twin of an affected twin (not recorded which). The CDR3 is CASSSRAYGYTF.